The 16 T cell receptor beta chains below all came from one sample that was sequenced in a study of human T cells and chemical hapten exposure. Time point in this sample: patch test 1, 2 weeks after DPC sensitization. The treatment was: therapeutic diphenylcyclopropenone sensitization with weekly scalp DPC. A single record per CDR3 protein comes from TCRdb applying MiXCR to the RACE reads. The table has about 340,000 distinct CDR3 sequences, roughly 6.9% seen once. Sequenced material: whole blood, taken in connection with sensitization to the hapten diphenylcyclopropenone (DPC). These receptors originate from a woman between 18 and 29 years old with alopecia areata. Some clones in this sample may be carry-over from other donors' samples.

The rearrangement uses TRBV6-5 and TRBJ1-6, with 7 bases that match TRBD1. CDR1 MNHEY and CDR2 SVGAGI come from the germline V gene. V shed 7 bases, J shed 6 bases, and the junction held 3 bases outside the gene matches. The CDR3 loop spans 13 amino acids. The CDR3 DNA follows: TGTGCCAGCACCCGGGACAGTAATTCACCCCTCCACTTT. Its translation: CASTRDSNSPLHF.

The V and J genes are TRBV20-1 and TRBJ1-6; D is ambiguous. V lost 3 bases to trimming and J lost 6 bases, with 12 bases between them. The CDR3 extends over 14 amino acids. Per the germline V gene, CDR1 is DFQATT and CDR2 is SNEGSKA (reference sequence). The CDR3 protein is CSASAQTRNSPLHF. The CDR3 bases are TGCAGTGCTAGCGCCCAGACCCGTAATTCACCCCTCCACTTT.

The chain joins TRBV28 to TRBJ2-6, with D perhaps matching TRBD1 or TRBD2 (5 bases each). The germline gives CDR1 MDHEN, CDR2 SYDVKM. Between the trimmed V and J ends, which lost 3 bases and 4 bases, there was a span of 10 bases. The CDR3 spans 15 residues. CDR3 nucleotide sequence: TGTGCCAGCAGTTTGGGGGTCCCCGGGGCCAACGTCCTGACTTTC. Its protein is CASSLGVPGANVLTF.

About this clonotype: Relative to the germline gene, one junction end is altered; a read error may explain this. This rearrangement joins TRBV7-7 to TRBJ2-3, with TRBD2 identical over 8 bases. Per the germline V gene, CDR1 is SSHAT and CDR2 is FNYEAQ (reference sequence). The CDR3 length is 16 residues. The CDR3 spells CASSHGGGYLADTQYF. In DNA, the CDR3 is TGTGCTAGCAGCCACGGCGGGGGGTATCTCGCAGATACGCAGTATTTT.

Ten or more counts support this clonotype. V and J are TRBV12-3 or TRBV12-4 and TRBJ1-5, with D maybe TRBD1 (5 bases). Between the trimmed V and J ends, which lost 6 bases and 7 bases, there was a span of 16 bases. This CDR3 spans 14 amino acids. CDR3 DNA: TGTGCCAGCAGCCCGCAGGGAGGAAAACAGCCCCAGCATTTT. It yields the protein CASSPQGGKQPQHF.

This clonotype was recorded at least ten times. The chain carries TRBV7-9 and TRBJ2-3; D may match TRBD1 or TRBD2 (5 bases each). The CDR3 extends over 14 amino acids. With 2 bases removed from V and 4 bases from J, the gap between germline ends came to 10 bases. The germline V gene encodes CDR1 SEHNR and CDR2 FQNEAQ (reference sequence). DNA for the CDR3: TGTGCCAGCAGCTTACGACTGGGGGCAGATACGCAGTATTTT. It translates to CASSLRLGADTQYF.

The V and J genes are TRBV7-9 and TRBJ2-5, with a weak D call TRBD1 (6 bases). Trimming removed 6 bases at V and 2 bases at J, with 16 bases between. Per the germline V gene, CDR1 is SEHNR and CDR2 is FQNEAQ (reference sequence). The CDR3 sequence is 15 residues long. The DNA for the CDR3 is TGTGCCAGCAGTCCGCGGACAGCACTTCAAGAGACCCAGTACTTC. Its protein is CASSPRTALQETQYF.

The V gene is TRBV7-3, the J gene TRBJ1-4; TRBD1 matches at 10 bases. J lost 2 bases, V lost 5 bases, and 2 bases had no gene match. CDR3 length equals 15 residues. Germline CDR1 and CDR2: SGHTA and FQGTGA. The CDR3 nucleotides are TGTGCCAGCAGCATGACAGGGGGCACTAATGAAAAACTGTTTTTT. This encodes CASSMTGGTNEKLFF.

A few counts support this clonotype. The CDR3 protein is CASSPRTTTGELFF. CDR3 nucleotide sequence: TGTGCCAGCAGCCCGCGGACTACCACCGGGGAGCTGTTTTTT. The J gene is TRBJ2-2, the V gene TRBV3-1; D perhaps matches TRBD2 (6 bases). Germline assignment: CDR1 LGHDT and CDR2 YNNKEL (reference sequence). The CDR3 runs to 14 residues. Trimming stripped 4 bases from V and 4 bases from J, with 10 bases between.

As DNA, the CDR3 is TGTGCCAGCAGTCCGAATCAGGACGTTAGCTATGGCTACACCTTC. It specifies CASSPNQDVSYGYTF. The chain uses TRBV27 and TRBJ1-2; the D is unclear. CDR1 is MNHEY, CDR2 SMNVEV, per germline (reference sequence). This CDR3 comprises 15 residues. The V gene lost 5 bases and the J gene lost 4 bases, with 17 bases spanning the gap.

This clonotype occurred a few times. One end of the junction does not line up with germline, which may come from a read error. The V and J genes are TRBV7-7 and TRBJ2-3, with 8 bases lining up with TRBD2. The CDR3 runs to 16 residues. Germline V gives CDR1 SSHAT, CDR2 FNYEAQ (reference sequence). CDR3 region: CASSPKTSGRTDTQYF. In DNA, the CDR3 is TGTGCTAGCAGCCCGAAAACTAGCGGACGCACAGATACGCAGTATTTT.

This clonotype occurred a few times. The rearrangement joins TRBV7-2 to TRBJ1-4; 7 positions match TRBD1. The CDR3 sequence is 14 residues long. Germline V gene lookup returns CDR1 SGHTA and CDR2 FQGNSA. Trimming took 4 bases from V and 5 from J; bases not matched to a gene: 4. CDR3 nucleotides: TGTGCCAGCAGCTCCAGACAGGGAAATGAAAAACTGTTTTTT. It encodes CASSSRQGNEKLFF.

The rearrangement uses TRBV15 and TRBJ2-3; 8 nucleotides agree with TRBD2. The CDR3 runs to 18 residues. V trimming: 5 bases; J trimming: 0 bases; junction bases outside the gene matches: 13. Germline V gives CDR1 LNHNV, CDR2 YYDKDF (reference sequence). CDR3 bases: TGTGCCACCAGCCTTAAAAGAGTTAGCGGGGTGAGCACAGATACGCAGTATTTT. It codes for CATSLKRVSGVSTDTQYF.

In its sample, this clonotype was seen a few times. The CDR3 reads CSARDISFNTNSPLHF. DNA for the CDR3: TGCAGTGCTAGAGATATCTCCTTCAACACGAATTCACCCCTCCACTTT. The chain recombines TRBV20-1 with TRBJ1-6; D unclear. The CDR3 has 16 amino acids. The V and J ends lost 0 bases and 7 bases respectively, with 16 bases between them. Germline values: CDR1 DFQATT, CDR2 SNEGSKA (reference sequence).

The table lists this clonotype with many counts. The rearrangement links TRBV6-5 to TRBJ1-3; D possibly corresponds to TRBD1 (5 bases). This CDR3 region has 15 residues. Trimming took off 6 bases at V and 0 bases at J, with 12 bases between the two ends. The V gene's germline CDR1 is MNHEY and CDR2 SVGAGI. CDR3 amino acids: CASSPDSFSGNTIYF. As DNA, the CDR3 is TGTGCCAGCAGCCCCGACAGTTTCTCTGGAAACACCATATATTTT.

This clonotype was detected many times. This rearrangement joins TRBV20-1 to TRBJ2-3, with TRBD2 matching over 11 bases. This CDR3 contains 15 residues. Germline V lookup: CDR1 DFQATT, CDR2 SNEGSKA (reference sequence). V was clipped by 0 bases and J by 6 bases; unmatched bases: 5. CDR3: CSARDPLAGGDTQYF. The CDR3 DNA is TGCAGTGCTAGAGACCCGTTAGCGGGGGGGGATACGCAGTATTTT.